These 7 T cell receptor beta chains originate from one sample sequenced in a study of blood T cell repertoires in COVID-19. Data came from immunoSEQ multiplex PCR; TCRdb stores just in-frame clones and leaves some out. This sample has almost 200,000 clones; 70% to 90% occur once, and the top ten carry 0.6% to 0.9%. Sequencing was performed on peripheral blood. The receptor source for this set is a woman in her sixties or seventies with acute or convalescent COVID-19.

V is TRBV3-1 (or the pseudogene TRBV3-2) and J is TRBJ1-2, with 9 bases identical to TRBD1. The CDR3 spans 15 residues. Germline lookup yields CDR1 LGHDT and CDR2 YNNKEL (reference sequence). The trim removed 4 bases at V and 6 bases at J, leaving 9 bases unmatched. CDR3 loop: CASSLEGQGEDGYTF. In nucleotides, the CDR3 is TGTGCCAGCAGCCTAGAGGGACAGGGAGAGGATGGCTACACCTTC.

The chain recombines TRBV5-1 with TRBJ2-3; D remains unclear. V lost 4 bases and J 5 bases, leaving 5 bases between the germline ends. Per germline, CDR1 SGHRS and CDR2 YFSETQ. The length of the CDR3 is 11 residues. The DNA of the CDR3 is TGCGCCAGCAGCCTACGAGATACGCAGTATTTT. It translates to CASSLRDTQYF. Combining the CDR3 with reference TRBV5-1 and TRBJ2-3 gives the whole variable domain KAGVTQTPRYLIKTRGQQVTLSCSPISGHRSVSWYQQTPGQGLQFLFEYFSETQRNKGNFPGRFSGRQFSNSRSEMNVSTLELGDSALYLCASSLRDTQYFGPGTRLTVL.

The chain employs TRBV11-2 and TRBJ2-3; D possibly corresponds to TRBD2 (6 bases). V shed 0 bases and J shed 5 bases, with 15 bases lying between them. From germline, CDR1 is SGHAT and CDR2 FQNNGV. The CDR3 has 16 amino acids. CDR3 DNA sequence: TGTGCCAGCAGCTTAGATAGGAGGGGCTCAGTAGATACGCAGTATTTT. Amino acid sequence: CASSLDRRGSVDTQYF.

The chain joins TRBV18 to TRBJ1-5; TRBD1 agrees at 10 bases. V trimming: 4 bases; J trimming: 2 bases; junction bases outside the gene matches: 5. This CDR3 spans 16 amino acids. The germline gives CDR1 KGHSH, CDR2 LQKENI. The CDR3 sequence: CASSQTGGVGNQPQHF. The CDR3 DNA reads TGTGCCAGCTCACAGACAGGGGGCGTGGGCAATCAGCCCCAGCATTTT.

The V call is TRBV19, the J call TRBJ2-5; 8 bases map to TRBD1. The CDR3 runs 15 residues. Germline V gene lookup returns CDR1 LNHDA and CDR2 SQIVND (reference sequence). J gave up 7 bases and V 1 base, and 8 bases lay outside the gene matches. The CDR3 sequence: CASSIGQGASLTQYF. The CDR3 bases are TGTGCCAGTAGTATAGGGCAGGGGGCTTCCTTGACCCAGTACTTC.

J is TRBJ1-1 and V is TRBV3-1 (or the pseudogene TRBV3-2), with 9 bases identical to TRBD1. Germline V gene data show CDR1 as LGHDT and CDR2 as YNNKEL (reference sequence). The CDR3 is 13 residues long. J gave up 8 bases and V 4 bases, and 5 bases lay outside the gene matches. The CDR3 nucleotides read TGTGCCAGCAGCCGGATGACAGGGGGAGAAGCTTTCTTT. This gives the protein CASSRMTGGEAFF.

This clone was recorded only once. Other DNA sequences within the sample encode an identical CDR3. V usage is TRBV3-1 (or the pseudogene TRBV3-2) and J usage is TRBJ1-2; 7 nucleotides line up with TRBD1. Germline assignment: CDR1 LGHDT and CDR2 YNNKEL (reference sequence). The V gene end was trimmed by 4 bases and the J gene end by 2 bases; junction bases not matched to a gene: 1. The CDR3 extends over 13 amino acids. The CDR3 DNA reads TGTGCCAGCAGCCTACAGGGGAACTATGGCTACACCTTC. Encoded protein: CASSLQGNYGYTF.